Shown below are 10 T cell receptor beta chains from a single sample sequenced in a study of cytomegalovirus exposure and HLA in healthy donors (dated 2017 in TCRdb). The protocol used for the library was the immunoSEQ multiplex PCR assay. For the multiplex PCR, a mixture combining 60 forward primers for TCR Vbeta segments and 13 reverse primers for TCR Jbeta segments was used. TCRdb provides this immuneACCESS table in a form limited to in-frame rearrangements. Some clones are lacking; in checked studies, under half of them reflect an unresolved V gene, and why the rest are absent is not known. The sample yields 150,000 or so clones; more than 60% were counted once. About 13% of the sample is taken by the ten largest. Sequencing was done on a sample of PBMCs. These receptors all stem from a man aged 35-49 years in good health and CMV-seropositive.

The chain employs TRBV19 and TRBJ1-4; 7 positions match TRBD1. Germline V gene sequence: CDR1 LNHDA, CDR2 SQIVND (reference sequence). The CDR3 sequence is 14 residues long. V lost 6 bases, J lost 4 bases, and 5 bases stayed unmatched. CDR3 sequence reads: CASRPGQNNEKLFF. CDR3 nucleotide sequence: TGTGCCAGTAGACCGGGACAGAATAATGAAAAACTGTTTTTT. Filled out from reference TRBV19 and TRBJ1-4, the complete variable domain reads DGGITQSPKYLFRKEGQNVTLSCEQNLNHDAMYWYRQDPGQGLRLIYYSQIVNDFQKGDIAEGYSVSREKKESFPLTVTSAQKNPTAFYLCASRPGQNNEKLFFGSGTQLSVL.

The chain combines TRBV9 with TRBJ1-1, with D unresolved. Between the trimmed V and J ends, which lost 5 bases and 3 bases, there was a span of 11 bases. The CDR3 sequence is 13 residues long. Germline CDR1 is SGDLS and CDR2 is YYNGEE. CDR3 DNA sequence: TGTGCCAGCAGGTTAACAGAAGACACTGAAGCTTTCTTT. Its protein product is CASRLTEDTEAFF.

The V gene is TRBV11-2, the J gene TRBJ2-5, with 7 nucleotides matching TRBD2. Germline V CDR1 and CDR2: SGHAT, FQNNGV. The length of the CDR3 is 13 residues. V was clipped by 3 bases and J by 3 bases; unmatched bases: 1. CDR3 nucleotide sequence: TGTGCCAGCAGCTTCGCGGGGGAAGAGACCCAGTACTTC. It specifies CASSFAGEETQYF.

The V call is TRBV10-2, the J call TRBJ1-2; 7 bases are shared with TRBD1. CDR3 size: 15 residues. With V trimmed by 0 bases and J by 2 bases, 3 bases remained unmatched. Germline CDR1 reads WSHSY; CDR2 reads SAAADI. CDR3 DNA: TGCGCCAGCAGTGAGTCAGTAGGGGGCAACTATGGCTACACCTTC. It encodes CASSESVGGNYGYTF.

This chain uses TRBV10-3 with TRBJ2-7; the match to TRBD1 covers 8 bases. CDR1 is ENHRY, CDR2 SYGVKD, per germline. Losses at the gene ends were 4 bases for V and 1 base for J; bases not matched to a gene: 15. The CDR3 is 18 residues long. CDR3 bases: TGTGCCATCAGTGGAGGGGCCAAGGGACAGGCTCAATCCTACGAGCAGTACTTC. It yields the protein CAISGGAKGQAQSYEQYF.

The V and J genes are TRBV7-9 and TRBJ2-1; D is uncertain. The CDR3 spans 12 residues. Germline CDR1 SEHNR, CDR2 FQNEAQ (reference sequence). V was clipped by 1 base and J by 8 bases, with 6 bases between them. The chain's CDR3 is CASSLVIHEQFF. CDR3 in DNA: TGTGCCAGCAGCTTAGTCATCCATGAGCAGTTCTTC.

The CDR3: CASSLGAGSMNTEAFF. The CDR3 DNA sequence: TGTGCCAGCAGCCTAGGGGCTGGTTCCATGAACACTGAAGCTTTCTTT. The V and J genes are TRBV5-4 and TRBJ1-1; D might be TRBD1 (5 bases). Germline-derived CDR1 and CDR2 are SGHNT and YYREEE (reference sequence). V lost 4 bases and J lost 0, with 16 bases in between. The CDR3 loop spans 16 amino acids.

This clone was recorded once. The chain links TRBV7-2 to TRBJ1-1, with 7 bases that match TRBD1. Germline V gives CDR1 SGHTA, CDR2 FQGNSA. CDR3 length: 15 amino acids. V lost 8 bases to trimming and J lost 1 base; unmatched junction nucleotides: 10. The chain's CDR3 is CASLPGGTRNTEAFF. In DNA, the CDR3 is TGTGCCAGCCTTCCAGGGGGGACCCGGAACACTGAAGCTTTCTTT.

This clone was found once. The chain uses TRBV7-9 and TRBJ1-4; D unresolved. The CDR3 totals 16 residues. In germline, CDR1 is SEHNR, CDR2 FQNEAQ (reference sequence). With 1 base removed from V and 4 bases from J, the gap between germline ends came to 13 bases. CDR3 amino acids: CASSLDEGIFNEKLFF. CDR3 in DNA: TGTGCCAGCAGCTTAGACGAGGGCATCTTTAATGAAAAACTGTTTTTT.

The chain uses TRBV5-1 and TRBJ1-1; D perhaps matches TRBD1 (6 bases). V lost 0 bases and J lost 6, with 18 bases in between. CDR1 is SGHRS, CDR2 YFSETQ, per germline. The CDR3 has 16 amino acids. The chain's CDR3 is CASSLEQSTGLAEAFF. CDR3 bases: TGCGCCAGCAGCTTGGAGCAATCTACAGGGCTGGCTGAAGCTTTCTTT.